A selection of T cell receptor beta chains follows, all from one sample in a study of cytomegalovirus exposure and HLA in healthy donors. The repertoire was sequenced with immunoSEQ multiplex PCR; TCRdb's copy has only in-frame clones and lacks some. The sample comprises more than 90,000 clones, about 80% of which are singletons, and 7.1% rests with the top ten. Sequencing input: PBMCs. All receptors come from a man aged 40-50 years in good health and CMV-seropositive. Each CDR3 is given with its conserved first and last residue.

j_gene,v_gene,CDR3aa
TRBJ2-7,TRBV7-9,CASSFGTGRDEQYF
TRBJ2-3,TRBV7-3,CASSLTGGVTDTQYF
TRBJ1-2,TRBV5-4,CASSPSTGVDGYTF
TRBJ2-3,TRBV20-1,CSAAGLDTQYF
TRBJ2-1,TRBV11-3,CASSRKPRHEMRETYNEQFF
TRBJ1-2,TRBV5-5,CASSLDGGYGYTF
TRBJ2-3,TRBV7-9,CASGRNEGLRTDTQYF
TRBJ2-1,TRBV27,CASSRDRSSYNEQFF
TRBJ1-3,TRBV19,CASKFSSGNTIYF
TRBJ2-1,TRBV9,CASSVLGLAAVGEQFF
NA,TRBV10-2,CASSRQGSIDEQYF
TRBJ1-4,TRBV9,CASSARDRNEKLFF
TRBJ2-7,TRBV6-6,CASRGAGISYEQYF
TRBJ1-2,TRBV4-3,CASSQPGQGVYGYTF
TRBJ2-2,TRBV4-3,CASSLGQLTGELFF
TRBJ1-2,TRBV28,CASTPPGYGYTF
TRBJ1-4,TRBV6-6,CASSYPIAAINEKLFF
TRBJ2-2,TRBV11-2,CASSPMTVGNTGELFF
TRBJ2-1,TRBV6-6,CASRVWSGEQFF
TRBJ2-1,TRBV9,CASSPRSGGGNNEQFF
TRBJ2-7,TRBV6-5,CASRGTLPYEQYF
TRBJ2-7,TRBV7-8,CASSLSRGTYEQYF
TRBJ1-6,TRBV6-1,CASSEATTAYYNSPLHF
TRBJ2-7,TRBV19,CASSRPGQGPREQYF
TRBJ2-5,TRBV27,CASSLTRGSYETQYF
TRBJ2-4,TRBV15,CATSSGGGQKLAKNIQYF
TRBJ1-1,TRBV10-3,CAISSGTGVVKNTEAFF
TRBJ2-1,TRBV23-1,CASSHPWETHYNEQFF
TRBJ2-1,TRBV5-1,CASSLAGVADEQFF
TRBJ1-2,TRBV25-1,CASSESGTSDGYTF
TRBJ1-3,TRBV6-5,CASSSPGNTIYF
TRBJ2-5,TRBV5-1,CASKPSVGETQYF
TRBJ2-7,TRBV6-6,CASSYSGGGRFDEQYF
TRBJ2-3,TRBV5-4,CASSLGRLAATDTQYF
TRBJ2-3,TRBV5-1,CASSYGQWGTDTQYF
TRBJ2-7,TRBV9,CASSVGGGDSYEQYF
TRBJ2-3,TRBV7-7,CASSLGGQTTDTQYF
TRBJ2-3,TRBV9,CASRPTSGGHTDTQYF
TRBJ2-5,TRBV7-9,CASSSTLGAQYF
TRBJ1-1,TRBV29-1,CSDHRGTAEAFF
TRBJ2-3,TRBV9,CASSASRVTEPSHTQYF